The rows below give T cell receptor beta chains drawn from one sample of a study of blood T cell repertoires in COVID-19. TCRdb keeps only in-frame clones here, not all; method: immunoSEQ multiplex PCR. Among 130,000 or so clones listed, about 88% were seen once. Sequencing input: PBMCs or T cells enriched from blood (not recorded which). The receptor source for this set is a man aged 40-49 years with acute COVID-19. The CDR3 runs from the conserved cysteine through the conserved F or W. Fields, in order: clone size, V gene, D gene, J gene, CDR3 protein, CDR3 DNA. D genes are given only for firm matches. Where a row states a size, it is once, few, many or the class of an expanded clone; other rows omit it.

-	TRBV28	TRBD1	TRBJ2-1	CASSQGTAYNEQFF	TGTGCCAGCAGTCAAGGGACAGCATACAATGAGCAGTTCTTC
once	TRBV7-3	TRBD2	TRBJ2-5	CASSLTLGGQETQYF	TGTGCCAGCAGCTTAACGTTGGGGGGGCAAGAGACCCAGTACTTC
-	TRBV5-1	TRBD1	TRBJ1-1	CASSRGTENTEAFF	TGCGCCAGCAGCCGGGGGACAGAGAACACTGAAGCTTTCTTT
-	TRBV9	-	TRBJ1-2	CASSVQGNYGYTF	TGTGCCAGCAGCGTTCAGGGGAACTATGGCTACACCTTC
-	TRBV7-3	TRBD1	TRBJ2-3	CASSTQGAQDTQYF	TGTGCCAGCAGCACACAGGGGGCGCAAGATACGCAGTATTTT
-	TRBV30	-	TRBJ2-3	CAFGGASTDTQYF	TGTGCCTTTGGGGGGGCCTCGACAGATACGCAGTATTTT
-	TRBV3-1/TRBV3-2	-	TRBJ1-1	CASSFGREDTEAFF	TGTGCCAGCAGCTTCGGCCGGGAGGACACTGAAGCTTTCTTT
-	TRBV7-2	-	TRBJ2-1	CASSLHNEQFF	TGTGCCAGCAGCCTCCACAATGAGCAGTTCTTC
-	TRBV10-3	TRBD2	TRBJ2-3	CAIRGLAGEIEGTDTQYF	TGTGCCATCAGGGGACTAGCGGGAGAAATAGAGGGCACAGATACGCAGTATTTT
-	TRBV29-1	-	TRBJ1-2	CSVQNSNYGYTF	TGCAGCGTTCAGAACAGTAACTATGGCTACACCTTC
once	TRBV29-1	-	TRBJ2-5	CSGGPAGQETQYF	TGCAGCGGCGGACCGGCGGGCCAAGAGACCCAGTACTTC
once	TRBV6-5	TRBD1	TRBJ1-5	CASSSGQGGNQPQHF	TGTGCCAGCAGTTCCGGACAGGGAGGAAATCAGCCCCAGCATTTT
-	TRBV7-8	-	TRBJ2-7	CASSRDGTYEQYF	TGTGCCAGCAGCCGGGACGGGACCTACGAGCAGTACTTC
once	TRBV3-1/TRBV3-2	TRBD1	TRBJ2-3	CASSYRGSGTDTQYF	TGTGCCAGCAGTTACAGGGGGTCTGGGACAGATACGCAGTATTTT
-	TRBV12-3/TRBV12-4	-	TRBJ1-2	CASSLARGGYTF	TGTGCCAGCAGTTTAGCCAGGGGCGGCTACACCTTC
-	TRBV7-9	TRBD2	TRBJ2-2	CASRLAGNTGELFF	TGTGCCAGCAGACTAGCGGGTAACACCGGGGAGCTGTTTTTT
-	TRBV6-1	TRBD1	TRBJ1-2	CASSEFSTGEGYGYTF	TGTGCCAGCAGTGAATTCTCGACAGGGGAGGGCTATGGCTACACCTTC
-	TRBV10-3	TRBD1	TRBJ1-2	CAIQGPNYGYTF	TGTGCCATACAGGGGCCTAACTATGGCTACACCTTC
-	TRBV20-1	TRBD2	TRBJ2-7	CVSGGEGEQYF	TGCGTATCGGGGGGGGAAGGCGAGCAGTACTTC
-	TRBV6-2/TRBV6-3	TRBD1	TRBJ1-2	CASSYSPGGGYGYTF	TGTGCCAGCAGTTACTCTCCAGGGGGAGGCTATGGCTACACCTTC
-	TRBV11-2	TRBD1	TRBJ2-5	CASSLGRTGMWTQYF	TGTGCCAGCAGCTTAGGTAGGACAGGGATGTGGACCCAGTACTTC
few	TRBV5-6	-	TRBJ1-2	CASSIQQGPYGYTF	TGTGCCAGCAGCATCCAACAGGGACCCTATGGCTACACCTTC
-	TRBV5-1	TRBD2	TRBJ2-5	CASSTSGGTETQYF	TGCGCCAGCAGTACTAGCGGGGGTACGGAGACCCAGTACTTC
-	TRBV6-5	-	TRBJ1-2	CASSLPPGGYTF	TGTGCCAGCAGTTTACCGCCAGGGGGCTACACCTTC
-	TRBV5-1	TRBD2	TRBJ2-4	CASSSRTSGRTKNIQYF	TGCGCCAGCAGCTCCCGGACTAGCGGGAGAACTAAAAACATTCAGTACTTC
-	TRBV29-1	TRBD1	TRBJ1-4	CSVGGTGAFVGKLFF	TGCAGCGTCGGAGGGACAGGGGCGTTTGTGGGAAAACTGTTTTTT
-	TRBV28	-	TRBJ2-5	CASSLLSLAGDGETQYF	TGTGCCAGCAGTTTATTATCCCTTGCAGGGGACGGCGAGACCCAGTACTTC
-	TRBV6-5	TRBD1	TRBJ1-5	CASSTTGGGQPQHF	TGTGCCAGCAGTACGACAGGGGGCGGACAGCCCCAGCATTTT
few	TRBV29-1	TRBD1	TRBJ2-6	CSARGPGANVLTF	TGCAGCGCCAGGGGGCCCGGGGCCAACGTCCTGACTTTC
-	TRBV11-2	TRBD1	TRBJ1-1	CASSRGTGAEHTEAFF	TGTGCCAGCAGCCGCGGGACAGGGGCCGAGCACACTGAAGCTTTCTTT
-	TRBV5-1	TRBD1	TRBJ1-1	CASSGQGALNTEAFF	TGCGCCAGCAGCGGCCAGGGGGCCCTGAACACTGAAGCTTTCTTT
few	TRBV7-9	TRBD1	TRBJ2-1	CASSPDRAERYNEQFF	TGTGCCAGCAGCCCAGACAGGGCGGAGAGGTACAATGAGCAGTTCTTC
-	TRBV7-2	TRBD2	TRBJ2-1	CASSLASGRWNEQFF	TGTGCCAGCAGCTTGGCTAGCGGGAGGTGGAATGAGCAGTTCTTC
-	TRBV3-1/TRBV3-2	-	TRBJ1-3	CASSQGRAGLITIYF	TGTGCCAGCAGCCAGGGAAGGGCAGGGCTGATCACCATATATTTT
once	TRBV11-2	TRBD2	TRBJ2-7	CASSSLAGKQGYEQYF	TGTGCCAGCAGCTCCTTAGCGGGGAAGCAAGGGTACGAGCAGTACTTC
-	TRBV12-3/TRBV12-4	-	TRBJ1-5	CASREQGTQPQHF	TGTGCCAGCAGGGAACAGGGTACTCAGCCCCAGCATTTT
-	TRBV18	-	TRBJ1-5	CASSRTGQDQPQHF	TGTGCCAGCTCACGTACAGGGCAGGATCAGCCCCAGCATTTT
-	TRBV7-3	TRBD1	TRBJ2-2	CASSLTGVTGELFF	TGTGCCAGCAGTTTAACAGGGGTCACCGGGGAGCTGTTTTTT
-	TRBV7-2	-	TRBJ1-1	CASSRRSGSTEAFF	TGTGCCAGCAGCCGTCGGAGCGGGAGCACTGAAGCTTTCTTT
-	TRBV28	-	TRBJ1-2	CASSWGGVANYGYTF	TGTGCCAGCAGTTGGGGAGGGGTGGCTAACTATGGCTACACCTTC
-	TRBV18	TRBD2	TRBJ2-7	CASSLAGYEQYF	TGTGCCAGCTCCCTAGCGGGCTACGAGCAGTACTTC
-	TRBV19	-	TRBJ2-5	CASSIGQLFGEGETQYF	TGTGCCAGTAGTATAGGCCAATTGTTCGGAGAGGGAGAGACCCAGTACTTC
-	TRBV18	-	TRBJ2-2	CASSPPSTSSGTGELFF	TGTGCCAGCTCACCACCCTCGACTAGTAGCGGCACCGGGGAGCTGTTTTTT
-	TRBV11-2	TRBD1	TRBJ2-5	CASSLTGEGTQYF	TGTGCCAGCAGCCTGACAGGGGAAGGGACCCAGTACTTC
once	TRBV30	TRBD1	TRBJ1-2	CAWSSGGGANYGYTF	TGTGCCTGGAGTTCAGGGGGAGGAGCTAACTATGGCTACACCTTC
-	TRBV10-3	-	TRBJ1-2	CAISDSTLGYTF	TGTGCCATCAGTGATTCGACACTGGGCTACACCTTC
-	TRBV23-1	-	TRBJ1-1	CASSQSKERGRGMNTEAFF	TGCGCCAGCAGTCAATCGAAGGAGAGGGGCAGGGGAATGAACACTGAAGCTTTCTTT
-	TRBV5-1	TRBD1	TRBJ2-2	CASTKWGGPGQGNTGELFF	TGCGCCAGCACCAAATGGGGCGGACCGGGACAGGGGAACACCGGGGAGCTGTTTTTT